Each of the 19 T cell receptor beta chains below was sequenced from the same sample in a study of human T cells and chemical hapten exposure. TCRdb passed the RACE reads through MiXCR, listing each CDR3 protein once. The repertoire holds around 200,000 distinct CDR3 sequences, with roughly 30% as singletons. Time point noted: pre-sensitization, week 0. Specified treatment: therapeutic diphenylcyclopropenone sensitization with weekly scalp DPC. Sequencing used whole blood, obtained in connection with sensitization to the hapten diphenylcyclopropenone (DPC). These receptor sequences come from a woman between 25 and 40 years old with alopecia areata. Some clones in this sample may be carry-over from other donors' samples.

This clonotype was found a few times. V is TRBV28 and J is TRBJ2-7, with TRBD1 matching 10 bases. The CDR3 is made up of 15 amino acids. Trimming cost V 4 bases and J 0 bases; bases outside gene matches: 3. Germline values: CDR1 MDHEN, CDR2 SYDVKM. CDR3 sequence: CASSSGDRGSYEQYF. CDR3 DNA: TGTGCCAGCAGTTCGGGGGACAGGGGCTCCTACGAGCAGTACTTC.

This clonotype was seen repeatedly, ten times or more. V and J are TRBV4-3 and TRBJ1-6; no definite D call. V lost 0 bases and J lost 6, with 9 bases in between. Germline V gene sequence: CDR1 LGHNA, CDR2 YSLEER. There are 15 residues in the CDR3. This CDR3 reads CASSQEGRGNSPLHF. CDR3 nucleotide sequence: TGCGCCAGCAGCCAAGAGGGCCGCGGTAATTCACCCCTCCACTTT.

This clonotype was counted only a few times. The chain employs TRBV5-5 and TRBJ2-7; D is perhaps TRBD1 (5 bases). V shed 2 bases and J shed 3 bases, with 15 bases lying between them. The germline gives CDR1 SGHKS, CDR2 YYEKEE (reference sequence). The CDR3 spans 15 residues. CDR3 sequence: CASSFTSQGVYEQYF. For the CDR3, the DNA is TGTGCCAGCAGCTTCACATCCCAAGGGGTCTACGAGCAGTACTTC.

This clonotype turned up a few times. The chain couples TRBV20-1 to TRBJ2-1; D uncertain. Germline lookup yields CDR1 DFQATT and CDR2 SNEGSKA (reference sequence). The V end was cut by 3 bases, the J end by 8 bases, with 5 bases between. The length of the CDR3 is 10 residues. CDR3 bases: TGCAGTGCTAGTCCCCATGAGCAGTTCTTC. Amino acids: CSASPHEQFF.

The chain joins TRBV4-3 to TRBJ1-1; 8 bases match TRBD1. In germline, CDR1 is LGHNA, CDR2 YSLEER. CDR3 length: 20 residues. V lost 0 bases to trimming and J lost 2 bases; unmatched junction nucleotides: 17. The DNA of the CDR3 is TGCGCCAGCAGCCAAGATTGGGGGACAGGATCCTCCAACCCCAACACTGAAGCTTTCTTT. Protein: CASSQDWGTGSSNPNTEAFF.

This clonotype was seen a single time. This sequence joins TRBV7-9 and TRBJ2-3; D may match TRBD1 or TRBD2 (5 bases each). V lost 1 base to trimming and J lost 1 base, with 9 bases between them. Germline CDR1 and CDR2: SEHNR and FQNEAQ (reference sequence). The CDR3 consists of 15 residues. Here the CDR3 DNA reads TGTGCCAGCAGCTTAGTCGTGGGGGGCACAGATACGCAGTATTTT. It translates to CASSLVVGGTDTQYF.

The CDR3 is CASSLSGIQETQYF. CDR3 nucleotides: TGTGCCAGCAGTTTGTCCGGGATCCAAGAGACCCAGTACTTC. The chain joins TRBV12-3 or TRBV12-4 to TRBJ2-5, with D possibly being TRBD2 (5 bases). This CDR3 contains 14 residues. V dropped 3 bases and J dropped 1 base, with 9 bases sitting between them.

This clonotype has only a few counts. The V gene is TRBV28, the J gene TRBJ1-1; D is undetermined. The V and J ends lost 2 bases and 1 base respectively, with 11 bases between them. Germline CDR1 is MDHEN and CDR2 is SYDVKM. This CDR3 comprises 15 residues. The CDR3 nucleotides are TGTGCCAGCAGTTTAGTGTCGTCGGCGAACACTGAAGCTTTCTTT. This sequence encodes CASSLVSSANTEAFF. The full variable domain, its missing parts supplied by reference TRBV28 and TRBJ1-1, is DVKVTQSSRYLVKRTGEKVFLECVQDMDHENMFWYRQDPGLGLRLIYFSYDVKMKEKGDIPEGYSVSREKKERFSLILESASTNQTSMYLCASSLVSSANTEAFFGQGTRLTVV.

This sequence joins TRBV6-1 and TRBJ2-3; D not resolved. The CDR3 has 13 residues. Looked up from germline, CDR1 is MNHNS and CDR2 is SASEGT. The V end was cut by 8 bases, the J end by 0 bases, with 9 bases between. In nucleotides, the CDR3 is TGTGCCAGCGGACCGGACAGCACAGATACGCAGTATTTT. This gives the protein CASGPDSTDTQYF.

At least ten counts were recorded for this clonotype. V and J are TRBV28 and TRBJ1-1, with TRBD1 as a possible D gene (6 bases). The CDR3 has 14 amino acids. Trimming stripped 2 bases from V and 6 bases from J, with 13 bases between. Germline CDR1 and CDR2: MDHEN and SYDVKM. CDR3 DNA sequence: TGTGCCAGCAGTTTAGACAGGTCGGTCGCTGAAGCTTTCTTT. Translated, it gives CASSLDRSVAEAFF.

V gene TRBV10-3 combines with J gene TRBJ1-2; no firm D call. CDR3 length equals 16 residues. Trimming stripped 3 bases from V and 0 bases from J, with 14 bases between. The germline V gene has CDR1 ENHRY and CDR2 SYGVKD. The CDR3, as DNA: TGTGCCATCAGTGATCGATCTGGAATGGCTAACTATGGCTACACCTTC. Encoded protein: CAISDRSGMANYGYTF.

This clonotype was picked up a small number of times. The chain recombines TRBV12-3 or TRBV12-4 with TRBJ2-1; 14 positions agree with TRBD2. This CDR3 is 17 amino acids long. V lost 5 bases and J lost 8; bases outside the gene matches: 11. The DNA of the CDR3 is TGTGCCAGCAGTCTAGGGACTAGCGGGGGTACCTTGTATGAGCAGTTCTTC. Amino acid sequence: CASSLGTSGGTLYEQFF.

This clonotype was observed a handful of times. This chain connects TRBV20-1 to TRBJ2-1, with D uncertain. The CDR3 loop spans 16 amino acids. Germline V CDR1 and CDR2: DFQATT, SNEGSKA (reference sequence). V was cut by 0 bases and J by 0 bases, with 12 bases left in between. The CDR3 nucleotides are TGCAGTGCTAGAGATTCCCGGCGAAGCTCCTACAATGAGCAGTTCTTC. Its protein product is CSARDSRRSSYNEQFF.

The V and J genes are TRBV5-1 and TRBJ2-7; D may be TRBD2 (6 bases). V dropped 4 bases and J dropped 6 bases, with 17 bases sitting between them. Germline assignment: CDR1 SGHRS and CDR2 YFSETQ. The CDR3 loop spans 14 amino acids. The CDR3 DNA sequence: TGCGCCAGCAGCCCCTTGATGGAGGGAGGCGAGCAGTACTTC. Amino acids: CASSPLMEGGEQYF.

The table lists this clonotype with a few counts. V and J are TRBV10-2 and TRBJ2-3; tentative D call: TRBD2 (5 bases). The V end lost 2 bases, the J end lost 2 bases, and 8 bases lay between the germline ends. In germline, CDR1 is WSHSY, CDR2 SAAADI. This CDR3 is 14 amino acids long. CDR3 nucleotide sequence: TGCGCCAGCAGTGAGGCGGGCCACACAGATACGCAGTATTTT. Amino acids: CASSEAGHTDTQYF.

This clonotype was observed many times. The chain employs TRBV11-2 and TRBJ2-3; D may match TRBD1 or TRBD2 (5 bases each). Germline values: CDR1 SGHAT, CDR2 FQNNGV. The CDR3 consists of 14 residues. Trimming took off 5 bases at V and 2 bases at J, with 11 bases between the two ends. CDR3 region: CASSTGPSTDTQYF. CDR3 DNA sequence: TGTGCCAGCAGCACGGGACCTTCCACAGATACGCAGTATTTT.

Only a few counts were recorded for this clonotype. J is TRBJ2-7 and V is TRBV20-1, with a possible D match to TRBD2 (5 bases). Looked up from germline, CDR1 is DFQATT and CDR2 is SNEGSKA (reference sequence). Trimming stripped 3 bases from V and 0 bases from J, with 6 bases between. CDR3 length: 12 amino acids. The CDR3: CSARGVSYEQYF. CDR3 in DNA: TGCAGTGCTAGGGGAGTCTCCTACGAGCAGTACTTC.

CDR3 nucleotides: TGTGCCAGCAGCTTAGGACACGTTGGGCAGCCCCAGCATTTT. Translating gives CASSLGHVGQPQHF. This chain links TRBV7-2 with TRBJ1-5, with no clear D. Trimming shortened V by 1 base and J by 7 bases, and 11 bases separated the two germline ends. Germline-derived CDR1 and CDR2 are SGHTA and FQGNSA. This CDR3 contains 14 residues. Full variable domain (outside the CDR3, taken from reference TRBV7-2 and TRBJ1-5): GAGVSQSPSNKVTEKGKDVELRCDPISGHTALYWYRQSLGQGLEFLIYFQGNSAPDKSGLPSDRFSAERTGGSVSTLTIQRTQQEDSAVYLCASSLGHVGQPQHFGDGTRLSIL.

The sample holds many counts of this clonotype. V gene TRBV29-1 combines with J gene TRBJ1-4; possibly TRBD1 for D (6 bases). The length of the CDR3 is 13 residues. The germline V gene encodes CDR1 SQVTM and CDR2 ANQGSEA. The V and J ends lost 7 bases and 7 bases respectively, with 16 bases between them. CDR3 coding DNA: TGCAGCGCCTCCAGGGGATCAGGTGAAAAACTGTTTTTT. It codes for CSASRGSGEKLFF.